This T cell receptor beta chain was sequenced during a study of Graves' ophthalmopathy and Graves' hyperthyroidism. The germline V gene encodes CDR1 MNHEY and CDR2 SVGEGT. This CDR3 comprises 14 residues. The trim removed 2 bases at V and 4 bases at J, leaving 5 bases unmatched. From RNA, the CDR3 regions of TCR beta chains were amplified and sequenced. First-round RT-PCR with HTBI primers preceded a second-round multiplex PCR. A single record per CDR3 protein comes from TCRdb applying MiXCR to the multiplex PCR reads. The table shows around 1,200,000 distinct CDR3 sequences, with about two fifths occurring only once. Patients in the hyperthyroidism group, adults aged 18 to 65, were newly diagnosed, under 2 months' duration.

Sample: peripheral blood or thyroid tissue (not recorded which). The sequence derives from an adult man with Graves' hyperthyroidism. The chain uses TRBV6-2 or TRBV6-3 and TRBJ2-7; 7 bases are a match to TRBD1. CDR3: CASSYRGREYEQYF. CDR3 sequence (DNA): TGTGCCAGCAGTTACAGGGGGCGAGAATACGAGCAGTACTTC.